This T cell receptor beta chain was obtained from a study of blood T cell repertoires in COVID-19. Study overall: COVID-19 samples from acute and convalescent phases originated in the United States, Italy and Spain. Sources were T cells, B-cell-depleted T cells, or PBMCs; the material itself was cDNA or gDNA.

Original processing methods: Scientists estimated how many nucleated cells there were by amplifying reference gene primers. The method was immunoSEQ multiplex PCR; TCRdb's version includes in-frame clones alone and lacks a portion of them. V and J calls and clone size are those listed in that table; D and trimming were worked out from the DNA. The sample lists around 67,000 clones, roughly nine tenths occurring once. The sequenced sample consisted of peripheral blood. The sequence came from a woman at least 80 years old with acute or convalescent COVID-19.

The DNA for the CDR3 is TGTGCCAGCAGCGCCAGGAGGGGCTCCTACAATGAGCAGTTCTTC. Protein sequence: CASSARRGSYNEQFF. The rearrangement uses TRBV7-2 and TRBJ2-1, with D maybe TRBD2 (6 bases). The germline V and J ends were trimmed by 5 bases and 0 bases, with 11 bases remaining between them. This CDR3 has 15 residues. Germline V lookup: CDR1 SGHTA, CDR2 FQGNSA.